This record covers a single T cell receptor (beta chain). CDR1 is MGHRA, CDR2 YSYEKL, per germline. This CDR3 is 15 amino acids long. V was trimmed by 3 bases and J by 4 bases, leaving 15 bases between them. This sample was included in a study of blood T cell repertoires in COVID-19. For the study at large: Donors in the United States, Italy and Spain gave samples during acute or convalescent COVID-19. The cDNA or gDNA used as material had been derived from T cells, B-cell-depleted T cells, or PBMCs.

Original processing notes: Using reference gene primer amplification, nucleated cell counts were estimated. Sequenced by immunoSEQ multiplex PCR; TCRdb stores in-frame clones only, minus some. V and J calls and clone size are given by that table; D and trimming were obtained from the DNA. The table shows roughly 120,000 clones, with less than 75% occurring only once. The material sequenced was peripheral blood. This receptor was obtained from a human donor with acute or convalescent COVID-19. The donor label of this sample is uncertain. V usage is TRBV4-1 and J usage is TRBJ2-5, with D possibly TRBD1 on 5 matching bases. CDR3 DNA sequence: TGCGCCAGCAGCCATGACGAAGGGGCAGGAGAGACCCAGTACTTC. This translates into CASSHDEGAGETQYF.